The 25 T cell receptor beta chains below all came from one sample that was sequenced in a study of a mutant IDH1 vaccine in newly diagnosed glioma. Sequencing was performed with immunoSEQ multiplex PCR; in TCRdb, only in-frame clones are kept and a portion is missing. The repertoire holds about 56,000 clones, with about 79% as singletons. The time point: week 47, end of study. Every vaccination contained 300 ug of the mutant IDH1 20-mer peptide and was paired with topical imiquimod. These receptors' targets are unknown. Material: PBMCs, obtained from a glioma patient whose treatment included an IDH1 peptide vaccine. The source is a man aged 45-65 years with glioma.

This clone was recorded a few times. The chain combines TRBV6-5 with TRBJ1-1, with D unresolved. The V end lost 4 bases, the J end lost 1 base, and 4 bases lay between the germline ends. From germline, CDR1 is MNHEY and CDR2 SVGAGI. The CDR3 is made up of 12 amino acids. CDR3 sequence reads: CASSFPNTEAFF. The CDR3 nucleotides read TGTGCCAGCAGTTTTCCGAACACTGAAGCTTTCTTT.

This clone was observed a single time. The gene calls are TRBV6-5 and TRBJ1-2; D gene ambiguous. Germline CDR1 reads MNHEY; CDR2 reads SVGAGI. V shed 0 bases and J shed 4 bases, with 9 bases lying between them. The CDR3 is made up of 14 amino acids. The DNA for the CDR3 is TGTGCCAGCAGTTACTCCTTACCAATCTATGGCTACACCTTC. Its protein product is CASSYSLPIYGYTF.

V and J are TRBV4-1 and TRBJ1-5; the D gene is possibly TRBD1 (6 bases). The CDR3 covers 15 residues. Germline V gene sequence: CDR1 MGHRA, CDR2 YSYEKL. Trimming shortened V by 1 base and J by 3 bases, and 10 bases separated the two germline ends. The CDR3 DNA reads TGCGCCAGCAGCCAAGTGAACAGGGACAATCAGCCCCAGCATTTT. Protein: CASSQVNRDNQPQHF.

The V call is TRBV9, the J call TRBJ1-3, with D possibly matching TRBD1 (5 bases). The V and J ends lost 4 bases and 8 bases respectively, with 19 bases between them. The germline CDR1 and CDR2 sequences are SGDLS and YYNGEE. The CDR3 is 15 residues long. The CDR3 reads CASSPEGEDSDTIYF. The DNA for the CDR3 is TGTGCCAGCAGCCCAGAAGGGGAGGACTCGGACACCATATATTTT.

This chain uses TRBV5-6 with TRBJ1-4, with TRBD1 as a possible D gene (6 bases). From germline, CDR1 is SGHDT and CDR2 YYEEEE. The CDR3 has 13 amino acids. V lost 1 base and J lost 8, with 9 bases in between. CDR3 region: CASSLWTEEKLFF. CDR3 bases: TGTGCCAGCAGCTTGTGGACAGAAGAAAAACTGTTTTTT.

This clone was counted only a few times. The CDR3 bases are TGTGCCAGCAGTTCCCCGGGACAGGGGGTAGGGGAGCTGTTTTTT. Protein sequence: CASSSPGQGVGELFF. The chain employs TRBV6-5 and TRBJ2-2; 11 nucleotides align to TRBD1. This CDR3 is 15 amino acids long. Germline CDR1 is MNHEY and CDR2 is SVGAGI. Germline trimming cut 4 bases from V and 8 bases from J; bases unmatched to any gene: 6.

The chain couples TRBV15 to TRBJ2-6; a possible D gene is TRBD1 (5 bases). Germline CDR1 reads LNHNV; CDR2 reads YYDKDF (reference sequence). CDR3 length equals 15 residues. Trimming took 0 bases from V and 2 from J, leaving 5 bases between them. Written as DNA, the CDR3 is TGTGCCACCAGCAGAGAAGGGGCTGGGGCCAACGTCCTGACTTTC. The encoded protein is CATSREGAGANVLTF.

The chain is built from TRBV7-9 and TRBJ2-5; D not certain. The CDR3 extends over 13 amino acids. Per germline, CDR1 SEHNR and CDR2 FQNEAQ (reference sequence). With 1 base removed from V and 5 bases from J, the gap between germline ends came to 8 bases. CDR3 protein: CASSLGGWETQYF. CDR3 bases: TGTGCCAGCAGCTTAGGGGGTTGGGAGACCCAGTACTTC.

V and J are TRBV6-5 and TRBJ2-1; 8 nucleotides match TRBD1. This CDR3 comprises 12 residues. CDR1 and CDR2 from the germline V gene are MNHEY and SVGAGI. V was clipped by 8 bases and J by 5 bases; unmatched bases: 2. CDR3 DNA: TGTGCCAGCGGACAGGGCCACAATGAGCAGTTCTTC. It specifies CASGQGHNEQFF.

The chain links TRBV7-9 to TRBJ1-4; 9 bases match TRBD1. This CDR3 region has 15 residues. The J segment lost 5 bases and the V segment lost 5 bases, leaving 6 bases of the junction unmatched. Germline CDR1 reads SEHNR; CDR2 reads FQNEAQ (reference sequence). CDR3 nucleotide sequence: TGTGCCAGCAGCCCACTGGGGACAGGGAATGAAAAACTGTTTTTT. Protein product: CASSPLGTGNEKLFF. Looking up the rest from reference TRBV7-9 and TRBJ1-4 gives the full variable domain: DTGVSQNPRHKITKRGQNVTFRCDPISEHNRLYWYRQTLGQGPEFLTYFQNEAQLEKSRLLSDRFSAERPKGSFSTLEIQRTEQGDSAMYLCASSPLGTGNEKLFFGSGTQLSVL.

The rearrangement uses TRBV4-3 and TRBJ1-4, with D perhaps matching TRBD1 (5 bases). This CDR3 has 16 amino acids. Germline lookup yields CDR1 LGHNA and CDR2 YSLEER. Trimming removed 3 bases from V and 3 bases from J, with 14 bases in between. The CDR3 DNA follows: TGCGCCAGCAGCCACCCCCGGGGGAAGGCTAATGAAAAACTGTTTTTT. It yields the protein CASSHPRGKANEKLFF.

This clone was observed once. The chain employs TRBV27 and TRBJ2-7; D is possibly TRBD1 (5 bases). The CDR3 is made up of 11 amino acids. Between the trimmed V and J ends, which lost 8 bases and 6 bases, there was a span of 11 bases. Germline CDR1 MNHEY, CDR2 SMNVEV (reference sequence). This chain's CDR3 is CASRQLGEQYF. The CDR3 DNA reads TGTGCCAGCCGACAGCTTGGCGAGCAGTACTTC.

The rearrangement joins TRBV6-5 to TRBJ2-1, with a possible D match to TRBD2 (7 bases). This CDR3 comprises 14 residues. Germline V CDR1 and CDR2: MNHEY, SVGAGI. The CDR3 region has the DNA TGTGCAACGTGGGGGGGGGCCCTCTACAATGAGCAGTTCTTC. It specifies CATWGGALYNEQFF.

This clone appeared a single time. The chain joins TRBV5-6 to TRBJ2-7; TRBD1 matches 8 bases. The trim removed 1 base at V and 5 bases at J, leaving 5 bases unmatched. Germline V lookup: CDR1 SGHDT, CDR2 YYEEEE. The CDR3 spans 14 residues. This chain's CDR3 is CASSLTGQGNEQYF. The CDR3 nucleotides read TGTGCCAGCAGCTTGACCGGACAGGGAAACGAGCAGTACTTC. The full variable domain, with the rest looked up from reference TRBV5-6 and TRBJ2-7, is DAGVTQSPTHLIKTRGQQVTLRCSPKSGHDTVSWYQQALGQGPQFIFQYYEEEERQRGNFPDRFSGHQFPNYSSELNVNALLLGDSALYLCASSLTGQGNEQYFGPGTRLTVT.

The CDR3 DNA reads as TGTGCCAGCATGTCCGGGACAGGGGGCGCAGAAAATGAAAAACTGTTTTTT. Amino acid sequence: CASMSGTGGAENEKLFF. The chain recombines TRBV25-1 with TRBJ1-4; the match to TRBD1 covers 12 bases. CDR1 and CDR2 (germline): MGHDK, SYGVNS. This CDR3 region has 17 residues. Trimming at V came to 7 bases and at J to 5 bases, leaving 11 bases not matched to a gene.

The chain carries TRBV5-8 and TRBJ2-7; 11 bases fit TRBD2. Germline-derived CDR1 and CDR2 are SGHTS and YDEGEE. Trimming took 4 bases from V and 7 from J; bases not matched to a gene: 10. The CDR3 consists of 15 residues. This CDR3 is CASSPGTSGLQEQYF. Written as DNA, the CDR3 is TGTGCCAGCAGCCCCGGGACTAGCGGTCTGCAGGAGCAGTACTTC.

The J gene is TRBJ1-3, the V gene TRBV30; maybe TRBD1 (5 bases). This CDR3 contains 14 residues. Germline V gives CDR1 GTSNPN, CDR2 SVGIG (reference sequence). V gave up 0 bases and J gave up 5 bases, with 11 bases separating them. The chain's CDR3 is CAWSVRQGRNTIYF. As DNA, the CDR3 is TGTGCCTGGAGTGTACGGCAGGGAAGAAACACCATATATTTT.

This clone showed up just a few times. The chain has TRBV27 and TRBJ1-1, with TRBD1 as a possible D gene (6 bases). Germline values: CDR1 MNHEY, CDR2 SMNVEV (reference sequence). Trimming cost V 4 bases and J 0 bases, with 12 bases left between them. The CDR3 is 15 residues long. The CDR3 protein is CASSSGAAMNTEAFF. The CDR3 nucleotides read TGTGCCAGCAGTTCAGGGGCCGCCATGAACACTGAAGCTTTCTTT.

This clone has only one observation. The chain links TRBV5-1 to TRBJ2-3; the D is unclear. The CDR3 loop spans 14 amino acids. V was clipped by 4 bases and J by 0 bases, with 9 bases between them. CDR1 is SGHRS and CDR2 is YFSETQ in the germline V gene. The CDR3: CASSGPGSTDTQYF. As DNA, the CDR3 is TGCGCCAGCAGCGGCCCGGGTAGCACAGATACGCAGTATTTT.

The chain recombines TRBV5-6 with TRBJ1-5; 10 bases align to TRBD1. Losses at the gene ends were 2 bases for V and 1 base for J; bases not matched to a gene: 3. The CDR3 covers 16 residues. Germline V CDR1 and CDR2: SGHDT, YYEEEE. CDR3 residues: CASSFGTGVSNQPQHF. Here the CDR3 DNA reads TGTGCCAGCAGCTTCGGGACAGGGGTCAGCAATCAGCCCCAGCATTTT. Variable domain in full (rest from reference TRBV5-6 and TRBJ1-5): DAGVTQSPTHLIKTRGQQVTLRCSPKSGHDTVSWYQQALGQGPQFIFQYYEEEERQRGNFPDRFSGHQFPNYSSELNVNALLLGDSALYLCASSFGTGVSNQPQHFGDGTRLSIL.

The gene calls are TRBV19 and TRBJ2-2; D is undetermined. Germline V gene data show CDR1 as LNHDA and CDR2 as SQIVND (reference sequence). Trimming took off 3 bases at V and 7 bases at J, with 6 bases between the two ends. This CDR3 contains 12 residues. The CDR3 loop is CASSILDGELFF. The CDR3 coding sequence is TGTGCCAGTAGTATTTTGGACGGGGAGCTGTTTTTT.

CDR3 DNA sequence: TGTGCCAGCAGCTTTCGGCTTTCAGACGGACCACTACTGTTTTTT. It specifies CASSFRLSDGPLLFF. This chain connects TRBV7-8 to TRBJ1-4, with no clear D. The CDR3 covers 15 residues. Trimming removed 3 bases from V and 13 bases from J, with 21 bases in between. Germline V gene lookup returns CDR1 SGHVS and CDR2 FQNEAQ. The full variable domain, rest sourced from reference TRBV7-8 and TRBJ1-4, is GAGVSQSPRYKVAKRGQDVALRCDPISGHVSLFWYQQALGQGPEFLTYFQNEAQLDKSGLPSDRFFAERPEGSVSTLKIQRTQQEDSAVYLCASSFRLSDGPLLFFGSGTQLSVL.

The chain has TRBV11-2 and TRBJ1-2, with a possible D match to TRBD1 (6 bases). V was pared by 2 bases and J by 8 bases, with 12 bases between. This CDR3 is built from 13 residues. CDR1 is SGHAT and CDR2 is FQNNGV in the germline V gene. The DNA for the CDR3 is TGTGCCAGCAGCTTAACAGGGCGTGCGGGCTACACCTTC. Its translation: CASSLTGRAGYTF.

This chain joins TRBV5-1 and TRBJ2-3; 9 bases are shared with TRBD1. Looked up from germline, CDR1 is SGHRS and CDR2 is YFSETQ. The CDR3 runs to 15 residues. The V and J ends lost 4 bases and 6 bases, in that order; junction bases with no gene match: 9. The DNA for the CDR3 is TGCGCCAGCAGCCTACAGGGGGCCGGGGGGGATACGCAGTATTTT. Translation: CASSLQGAGGDTQYF. Filled out from reference TRBV5-1 and TRBJ2-3, the complete variable domain reads KAGVTQTPRYLIKTRGQQVTLSCSPISGHRSVSWYQQTPGQGLQFLFEYFSETQRNKGNFPGRFSGRQFSNSRSEMNVSTLELGDSALYLCASSLQGAGGDTQYFGPGTRLTVL.

The chain couples TRBV5-1 to TRBJ2-5; tentatively, D is TRBD2 (6 bases). V lost 3 bases and J 4 bases, leaving 16 bases between the germline ends. The CDR3 has 15 amino acids. Germline V gene data show CDR1 as SGHRS and CDR2 as YFSETQ. The chain's CDR3 is CASSWDEGGVETQYF. In DNA form, the CDR3 reads TGCGCCAGCAGCTGGGACGAGGGAGGAGTAGAGACCCAGTACTTC.